These 24 T cell receptor beta chains originate from one sample sequenced in a study of blood T cell repertoires in COVID-19. TCRdb's copy holds only in-frame clones and misses some; the assay was immunoSEQ multiplex PCR. The sample lists 160,000 or so clones, under 90% seen once, with about a sixth in the top ten. The sequenced sample consisted of PBMCs or T cells enriched from blood (not recorded which). Source of these receptors: a man in his sixties who had recovered from COVID-19.

The chain recombines TRBV5-1 with TRBJ1-2; possibly TRBD1 for D (5 bases). This CDR3 region has 14 residues. Germline CDR1 and CDR2: SGHRS and YFSETQ. V was shortened by 1 base and J by 3 bases, with 10 bases between the two germline ends. The CDR3 spells CASSLQGFDYGYTF. The CDR3 DNA is TGCGCCAGCAGCTTGCAGGGATTCGACTATGGCTACACCTTC.

The chain links TRBV11-2 to TRBJ2-1; D gene ambiguous. The germline V gene encodes CDR1 SGHAT and CDR2 FQNNGV. This CDR3 comprises 12 residues. V was clipped by 6 bases and J by 8 bases, with 11 bases between them. Written as DNA, the CDR3 is TGTGCCAGCAGATGGCGGTCGCATGAGCAGTTCTTC. It codes for CASRWRSHEQFF.

V usage is TRBV5-1 and J usage is TRBJ1-2; TRBD1 agrees at 9 bases. Germline V gene sequence: CDR1 SGHRS, CDR2 YFSETQ. The CDR3 consists of 15 residues. After removal of 5 bases from V and 8 bases from J, the junction contained 13 bases not matched to a gene. CDR3 in DNA: TGCGCCAGCAGAGGTACAGGGGGCGCCTCAAACGGCTACACCTTC. Its protein is CASRGTGGASNGYTF.

The chain combines TRBV5-1 with TRBJ1-2; D may be TRBD1 (6 bases). V was clipped by 1 base and J by 4 bases, with 14 bases between them. This CDR3 has 15 amino acids. Germline CDR1 is SGHRS and CDR2 is YFSETQ. The DNA for the CDR3 is TGCGCCAGCAGCTTGCGAGACAGGCCAAGCTATGGCTACACCTTC. Its protein product is CASSLRDRPSYGYTF.

V usage is TRBV9 and J usage is TRBJ2-7, with 8 bases aligning to TRBD2. The V segment lost 0 bases and the J segment 6 bases; nucleotides outside the gene matches: 8. Germline loops: CDR1 SGDLS, CDR2 YYNGEE. The CDR3 contains 15 residues. CDR3 in amino acids: CASSVDGRVSGEQYF. Here the CDR3 DNA reads TGTGCCAGCAGCGTAGACGGGAGGGTGTCTGGCGAGCAGTACTTC.

The rearrangement joins TRBV3-1 (or the pseudogene TRBV3-2) to TRBJ1-1, with 12 bases lining up with TRBD1. V shed 1 base and J 13 bases; nucleotides not matched to a gene: 13. The CDR3 consists of 16 residues. Germline CDR1 LGHDT, CDR2 YNNKEL (reference sequence). The CDR3 is CASSQGSGQGARSDFF. DNA for the CDR3: TGTGCCAGCAGCCAAGGATCGGGACAGGGGGCGCGCAGTGATTTCTTT.

The V call is TRBV5-1, the J call TRBJ2-7; 7 bases line up with TRBD1. V trimming: 4 bases; J trimming: 0 bases; junction bases outside the gene matches: 4. CDR3 length: 14 amino acids. Germline V gene lookup returns CDR1 SGHRS and CDR2 YFSETQ. As DNA, the CDR3 is TGCGCCAGCAGCCCCGGGACAGTCTCCTACGAGCAGTACTTC. Its protein is CASSPGTVSYEQYF. The full variable domain, completed using reference TRBV5-1 and TRBJ2-7, is KAGVTQTPRYLIKTRGQQVTLSCSPISGHRSVSWYQQTPGQGLQFLFEYFSETQRNKGNFPGRFSGRQFSNSRSEMNVSTLELGDSALYLCASSPGTVSYEQYFGPGTRLTVT.

The CDR3 coding sequence is TGTGCCAGCAGCCCCACCTCCGGGACTAGCGGCCAGGGGGATACGCAGTATTTT. Translating gives CASSPTSGTSGQGDTQYF. J is TRBJ2-3 and V is TRBV11-3; 11 bases are a match to TRBD2. CDR3 length equals 18 residues. Trimming at V came to 5 bases and at J to 6 bases, leaving 16 bases not matched to a gene. Germline V gene lookup returns CDR1 SGHNT and CDR2 YENEEA.

V gene TRBV5-1 combines with J gene TRBJ2-7; TRBD1 aligns across 8 bases. Germline CDR1 SGHRS, CDR2 YFSETQ. The CDR3 has 13 amino acids. The trim removed 0 bases at V and 6 bases at J, leaving 2 bases unmatched. CDR3 DNA sequence: TGCGCCAGCAGCTTGGCAGGGGGCGCCGAGCAGTACTTC. It encodes CASSLAGGAEQYF.

This clone was observed a handful of times. The chain combines TRBV9 with TRBJ1-6, with TRBD1 matching 7 bases. The CDR3 sequence is 15 residues long. V dropped 3 bases and J dropped 7; count of bases not matched to a gene: 7. From germline, CDR1 is SGDLS and CDR2 YYNGEE. CDR3 loop: CASSDGTGDNSPLHF. DNA for the CDR3: TGTGCCAGCAGCGACGGTACAGGGGACAATTCACCCCTCCACTTT.

The chain is built from TRBV7-9 and TRBJ1-1; D is unresolved. CDR1 SEHNR and CDR2 FQNEAQ come from the germline V gene (reference sequence). The CDR3 contains 13 residues. V was cut by 9 bases and J by 1 base, with 12 bases left in between. The CDR3 loop is CASSITGNTEAFF. In DNA form, the CDR3 reads TGTGCCAGTTCGATAACGGGGAACACTGAAGCTTTCTTT.

V gene TRBV4-2 combines with J gene TRBJ2-2, with D possibly matching TRBD2 (5 bases). Per the germline V gene, CDR1 is LGHNA and CDR2 is YNFKEQ. The CDR3 has 19 amino acids. Trimming took 1 base from V and 5 from J, leaving 23 bases between them. CDR3 nucleotides: TGTGCCAGCAGCCAAGTTTGGTCCACGAGGGAGCGATATACCGGGGAGCTGTTTTTT. It translates to CASSQVWSTRERYTGELFF.

This rearrangement joins TRBV12-5 to TRBJ2-7, with 11 positions matching TRBD1. V was clipped by 5 bases and J by 6 bases; unmatched bases: 3. The CDR3 length is 13 residues. Germline V lookup: CDR1 LGHNT, CDR2 FRNRAP. The CDR3 protein is CASGHGTGGEQYF. The DNA for the CDR3 is TGTGCTAGTGGTCACGGGACAGGGGGCGAGCAGTACTTC.

The CDR3 sequence: CASSQRGTDSYEQYF. The CDR3 DNA reads TGTGCCAGCAGTCAAAGGGGGACCGACTCCTACGAGCAGTACTTC. The V call is TRBV6-5, the J call TRBJ2-7; possible D gene TRBD1, 6 bases. CDR1 and CDR2 from the germline V gene are MNHEY and SVGAGI. CDR3 length: 15 residues. Trimming took 5 bases from V and 0 from J, leaving 14 bases between them.

The chain carries TRBV10-2 and TRBJ1-1; the D gene is possibly TRBD1 (5 bases). Germline CDR1 and CDR2: WSHSY and SAAADI. The CDR3 is 11 residues long. Trimming took 8 bases from V and 6 from J, leaving 10 bases between them. The DNA of the CDR3 is TGCGCCAGCGGAGGGGAGGCTGAAGCTTTCTTT. It yields the protein CASGGEAEAFF.

The gene calls are TRBV29-1 and TRBJ1-1, with D possibly being TRBD1 (6 bases). The germline gives CDR1 SQVTM, CDR2 ANQGSEA. Trimming took off 6 bases at V and 3 bases at J, with 14 bases between the two ends. This CDR3 comprises 13 residues. CDR3 sequence reads: CSVSQGLDTEAFF. CDR3 sequence (DNA): TGCAGCGTCTCGCAGGGGCTTGACACTGAAGCTTTCTTT.

J is TRBJ1-5 and V is TRBV5-1; D remains ambiguous. This CDR3 has 13 residues. V shed 7 bases and J shed 2 bases, with 10 bases lying between them. In germline, CDR1 is SGHRS, CDR2 YFSETQ. The CDR3 reads CASREDGNQPQHF. In DNA, the CDR3 is TGCGCCAGCCGAGAGGATGGCAATCAGCCCCAGCATTTT.

The V and J genes are TRBV12-3 or TRBV12-4 and TRBJ1-6, with D unresolved. Trimming cost V 4 bases and J 10 bases, with 11 bases left between them. This CDR3 spans 13 amino acids. In DNA form, the CDR3 reads TGTGCCAGCAGTTCCCGGTTAAGCTCACCCCTCCACTTT. The encoded protein is CASSSRLSSPLHF.

The chain has TRBV14 and TRBJ2-3; TRBD2 matches at 7 bases. V lost 5 bases and J lost 5; bases outside the gene matches: 10. The germline V gene has CDR1 SGHDN and CDR2 FVKESK. The CDR3 totals 15 residues. The CDR3 loop is CASSSPAGVVDTQYF. In nucleotides, the CDR3 is TGTGCCAGCAGCTCCCCGGCGGGAGTGGTAGATACGCAGTATTTT.

This clone came up once. This sequence joins TRBV19 and TRBJ1-5, with a weak D call TRBD1 (5 bases). The CDR3 is 15 amino acids. The ends were cut back, 2 bases at V and 7 bases at J, with 15 bases in the middle. Germline CDR1 and CDR2: LNHDA and SQIVND (reference sequence). The CDR3 region is CASSINPQGGQPQHF. The CDR3 DNA is TGTGCCAGTAGTATAAATCCCCAGGGAGGACAGCCCCAGCATTTT. The variable domain in full, completed from reference TRBV19 and TRBJ1-5, reads DGGITQSPKYLFRKEGQNVTLSCEQNLNHDAMYWYRQDPGQGLRLIYYSQIVNDFQKGDIAEGYSVSREKKESFPLTVTSAQKNPTAFYLCASSINPQGGQPQHFGDGTRLSIL.

V is TRBV11-3 and J is TRBJ2-1; the match to TRBD2 covers 10 bases. This CDR3 region has 13 residues. The V gene's germline CDR1 is SGHNT and CDR2 YENEEA. Unmatched junction bases numbered 4, after V lost 2 bases and J lost 12 bases. The CDR3 region has the DNA TGTGCCAGCAGCTTAACTAGCGGGATGTGGCAGTTCTTC. Translating it yields CASSLTSGMWQFF.

The chain carries TRBV19 and TRBJ2-3; 9 nucleotides agree with TRBD1. The CDR3 loop spans 16 amino acids. The V gene's germline CDR1 is LNHDA and CDR2 SQIVND (reference sequence). V lost 4 bases, J lost 0 bases, and 5 bases stayed unmatched. The chain's CDR3 is CASSTGTGPSTDTQYF. The CDR3 nucleotides are TGTGCCAGTAGTACCGGGACAGGGCCTAGCACAGATACGCAGTATTTT.

J is TRBJ2-3 and V is TRBV5-8; 12 bases line up with TRBD2. Germline CDR1 reads SGHTS; CDR2 reads YDEGEE. CDR3 length: 16 residues. V was pared by 1 base and J by 2 bases, with 2 bases of the junction left unmatched. In DNA form, the CDR3 reads TGTGCCAGCAGCTTGTGGACTAGCGGGAACACAGATACGCAGTATTTT. It is translated as CASSLWTSGNTDTQYF.

The V and J genes are TRBV30 and TRBJ1-5; 7 nucleotides agree with TRBD1. The length of the CDR3 is 13 residues. With 1 base clipped from V and 5 bases from J, the junction kept 2 bases outside the gene matches. Germline V gene sequence: CDR1 GTSNPN, CDR2 SVGIG (reference sequence). The CDR3 protein is CAWSEGTDQPQHF. In nucleotides, the CDR3 is TGTGCCTGGAGTGAAGGGACAGATCAGCCCCAGCATTTT.